A single sample is the source of the 2 T cell receptor beta chains below, sequenced in a study of cytomegalovirus exposure and HLA in healthy donors. 60 Vbeta and 13 Jbeta primers were used in PCR. Here immunoSEQ multiplex PCR was the method, and the copy in TCRdb shows in-frame clones only, minus some. The sample holds roughly 100,000 clones, 65% seen once. Sequenced material: PBMCs. The receptor set was obtained from a man under 40 in good health and CMV-seropositive.

The rearrangement uses TRBV10-3 and TRBJ1-1; D is possibly TRBD1 (6 bases). The CDR3 is 14 residues long. Germline-derived CDR1 and CDR2 are ENHRY and SYGVKD. V shed 2 bases and J shed 3 bases, with 10 bases lying between them. CDR3 residues: CAISEGRGDTEAFF. For the CDR3, the DNA is TGTGCCATCAGTGAGGGGAGGGGGGACACTGAAGCTTTCTTT.

The chain carries TRBV7-9 and TRBJ1-2, with 7 bases lining up with TRBD1. This CDR3 spans 13 amino acids. The junction had 5 bases not matched to a gene; V was cut back by 4 bases and J by 6 bases. Germline lookup yields CDR1 SEHNR and CDR2 FQNEAQ (reference sequence). The CDR3: CASSSPDRDGYTF. Written as DNA, the CDR3 is TGTGCCAGCAGCTCCCCCGACAGGGATGGCTACACCTTC.